A selection of T cell receptor beta chains follows, all from one sample in a study of cytomegalovirus exposure and HLA in healthy donors. Some clones are missing from TCRdb's copy, which holds only in-frame ones; the method was immunoSEQ multiplex PCR. The sample contains about 90,000 clones, about 72% of which appear only once. Sequencing used PBMCs. Receptors originate from a man aged 30 to 39 in good health and CMV-seronegative. Each CDR3 is given with its conserved first and last residue. A D gene is named only where the DNA matches it firmly. Size values are once, few and many counts, or a class for expanded clones, and some rows have none.

d_call: TRBD1; cdr3_length: 14; v_call: TRBV19; clone_size: NA; j_call: TRBJ1-1; cdr3_nt: TGTGCCAGTAGTGCAGACAGGGAGGACACTGAAGCTTTCTTT; cdr3_aa: CASSADREDTEAFF
d_call: NA; cdr3_length: 19; v_call: TRBV2; clone_size: NA; j_call: TRBJ2-6; cdr3_nt: TGTGCCAGCAGGACATGGGACAACCCCAAGAGCTCTGGGGCCAACGTCCTGACTTTC; cdr3_aa: CASRTWDNPKSSGANVLTF
d_call: TRBD2; cdr3_length: 15; v_call: TRBV5-1; clone_size: NA; j_call: TRBJ2-1; cdr3_nt: TGCGCCAGCAGCTTGGGGCGGGAGGGTCACAATGAGCAGTTCTTC; cdr3_aa: CASSLGREGHNEQFF
d_call: NA; cdr3_length: 11; v_call: TRBV2; clone_size: NA; j_call: TRBJ1-1; cdr3_nt: TGTGCCAGCAGCCCATACACTGAAGCTTTCTTT; cdr3_aa: CASSPYTEAFF
d_call: NA; cdr3_length: 13; v_call: TRBV7-9; clone_size: NA; j_call: TRBJ2-2; cdr3_nt: TGTGCCAGCAGCTTAGGGCCGACCGGGGAGCTGTTTTTT; cdr3_aa: CASSLGPTGELFF
d_call: TRBD2; cdr3_length: 16; v_call: TRBV30; clone_size: few; j_call: TRBJ2-1; cdr3_nt: TGTGCCTGGAGTGCCTTAGGGGCGGGGGGGCGGAATGAGCAGTTCTTC; cdr3_aa: CAWSALGAGGRNEQFF
d_call: TRBD1; cdr3_length: 19; v_call: TRBV5-1; clone_size: NA; j_call: TRBJ1-4; cdr3_nt: TGCGCCAGCAGCTTGGTCTGGACAGGGGGCGATGTAACTAATGAAAAACTGTTTTTT; cdr3_aa: CASSLVWTGGDVTNEKLFF
d_call: TRBD1; cdr3_length: 18; v_call: TRBV28; clone_size: NA; j_call: TRBJ2-6; cdr3_nt: TGTGCCAGCAGTTCCCAGGGGGCCAACTGGCCTGGGGCCAACGTCCTGACTTTC; cdr3_aa: CASSSQGANWPGANVLTF
d_call: NA; cdr3_length: 14; v_call: TRBV7-3; clone_size: NA; j_call: TRBJ1-1; cdr3_nt: TGTGCCAGCAGCTTACAAGGGGTGAACACTGAAGCTTTCTTT; cdr3_aa: CASSLQGVNTEAFF
d_call: TRBD1; cdr3_length: 15; v_call: TRBV4-3; clone_size: NA; j_call: TRBJ1-2; cdr3_nt: TGCGCCAGCAGCCAAGAGAGACAGGGGGTCTATGGCTACACCTTC; cdr3_aa: CASSQERQGVYGYTF
d_call: TRBD2; cdr3_length: 15; v_call: TRBV27; clone_size: NA; j_call: TRBJ2-3; cdr3_nt: TGTGCCAGCAGTTATAGCGGGAGCTGGACAGATACGCAGTATTTT; cdr3_aa: CASSYSGSWTDTQYF
d_call: TRBD2; cdr3_length: 14; v_call: TRBV7-3; clone_size: once; j_call: TRBJ2-1; cdr3_nt: TGTGCCAGCAGCCTCGGGAGGTGGACTGAAGAGCAGTTCTTC; cdr3_aa: CASSLGRWTEEQFF
d_call: TRBD1; cdr3_length: 15; v_call: TRBV5-1; clone_size: NA; j_call: TRBJ1-6; cdr3_nt: TGCGCCAGCAGCTTGGTTGGGACAGCTAATTCACCCCTCCACTTT; cdr3_aa: CASSLVGTANSPLHF
d_call: TRBD1; cdr3_length: 17; v_call: TRBV5-5; clone_size: NA; j_call: TRBJ1-1; cdr3_nt: TGTGCCAGCAGCTCTCCGGGACAGGGGTTTTTTGGGACTGAAGCTTTCTTT; cdr3_aa: CASSSPGQGFFGTEAFF
d_call: TRBD1; cdr3_length: 15; v_call: TRBV5-1; clone_size: few; j_call: TRBJ2-1; cdr3_nt: TGCGCCAGCAGCTCTGGGACAGGCTCCTACAATGAGCAGTTCTTC; cdr3_aa: CASSSGTGSYNEQFF
d_call: NA; cdr3_length: 13; v_call: TRBV11-3; clone_size: NA; j_call: TRBJ1-1; cdr3_nt: TGTGCCAGCAGTGGGGAGGGATCCACTGAAGCTTTCTTT; cdr3_aa: CASSGEGSTEAFF
d_call: TRBD2; cdr3_length: 17; v_call: TRBV13; clone_size: NA; j_call: TRBJ2-2; cdr3_nt: TGTGCCAGCAGCTTATCACCGGGACTATCAGACACCGGGGAGCTGTTTTTT; cdr3_aa: CASSLSPGLSDTGELFF
d_call: NA; cdr3_length: 15; v_call: TRBV19; clone_size: NA; j_call: TRBJ1-5; cdr3_nt: TGTGCCAGTATCCCGACCGGGGGGTCGGGTCAGCCCCAGCATTTT; cdr3_aa: CASIPTGGSGQPQHF
d_call: TRBD1; cdr3_length: 17; v_call: TRBV28; clone_size: NA; j_call: TRBJ2-1; cdr3_nt: TGTGCCAGCAGTTTTGGACAGGGACGCCTTTTCTACAATGAGCAGTTCTTC; cdr3_aa: CASSFGQGRLFYNEQFF
d_call: TRBD1; cdr3_length: 14; v_call: TRBV7-2; clone_size: NA; j_call: TRBJ1-6; cdr3_nt: TGTGCCAGCAGCGCCAGACAGGGCGGCTCACCCCTCCACTTT; cdr3_aa: CASSARQGGSPLHF
d_call: TRBD2; cdr3_length: 15; v_call: TRBV5-1; clone_size: NA; j_call: TRBJ2-1; cdr3_nt: TGCGCCAGCAGCTTGGAACTAGCGGAGTACACTGAGCAGTTCTTC; cdr3_aa: CASSLELAEYTEQFF
d_call: NA; cdr3_length: 13; v_call: TRBV5-6; clone_size: NA; j_call: TRBJ1-1; cdr3_nt: TGTGCCAGCAGCTGGGGCCTGAACACTGAAGCTTTCTTT; cdr3_aa: CASSWGLNTEAFF
d_call: TRBD1; cdr3_length: 12; v_call: TRBV2; clone_size: NA; j_call: TRBJ1-2; cdr3_nt: TGTGCCAGCAGTCCGGCTACAGGGGACGAAGCCTTC; cdr3_aa: CASSPATGDEAF
d_call: TRBD1; cdr3_length: 13; v_call: TRBV28; clone_size: NA; j_call: TRBJ2-5; cdr3_nt: TGTGCCAGTGGGGACAGGAGCCAAGAGACCCAGTACTTC; cdr3_aa: CASGDRSQETQYF
d_call: TRBD1; cdr3_length: 17; v_call: TRBV28; clone_size: NA; j_call: TRBJ2-6; cdr3_nt: TGTGCCAGCAGGACCCGAGAGGGGGCGAGGGGGGCCAACGTCCTGACTTTC; cdr3_aa: CASRTREGARGANVLTF
d_call: NA; cdr3_length: 17; v_call: TRBV7-9; clone_size: NA; j_call: TRBJ1-3; cdr3_nt: TGTGCCAGCAGCGCTTTGATGGGGGGGAAAGCTGGAAACACCATATATTTT; cdr3_aa: CASSALMGGKAGNTIYF
d_call: TRBD1; cdr3_length: 15; v_call: TRBV6-1; clone_size: NA; j_call: TRBJ2-7; cdr3_nt: TGTGCCAGCAGTTTCACGGGACAGAGGTCCTACGAGCAGTACTTC; cdr3_aa: CASSFTGQRSYEQYF
d_call: NA; cdr3_length: 16; v_call: TRBV13; clone_size: NA; j_call: TRBJ2-7; cdr3_nt: TGTGCCAGCAGCCCCGGCGGACAGTTTCTCTCCTACGAGCAGTACTTC; cdr3_aa: CASSPGGQFLSYEQYF
d_call: NA; cdr3_length: 12; v_call: TRBV11-2; clone_size: few; j_call: TRBJ1-4; cdr3_nt: TGTGCCAGCAGCTTAGCGGGAGAAAAACTGTTTTTT; cdr3_aa: CASSLAGEKLFF
d_call: TRBD2; cdr3_length: 14; v_call: TRBV11-2; clone_size: NA; j_call: TRBJ2-7; cdr3_nt: TGTGCCAGCAGCTTACTAGCGGGAGGAGACGAGCAGTACTTC; cdr3_aa: CASSLLAGGDEQYF